This paragraph covers one T cell receptor (beta chain) sequence. This entry comes from a study of blood T cell repertoires in COVID-19. The CDR3 runs 13 residues. Germline V CDR1 and CDR2: LNHDA, SQIVND (reference sequence). Deletions cut 1 base from V and 7 bases from J, with 11 bases between. Original processing methods: Cell counts per sample came from amplifying reference gene primers. The assay was immunoSEQ multiplex PCR, and TCRdb's table has in-frame clones only and misses some. The V and J calls and clone size were taken over from that table, and D and trimming were inferred from the DNA. Of roughly 300,000 clones in the sample, about 90% were seen once. The Seattle patients joined while their infection was active and were tracked longitudinally afterward.

The sample consisted of peripheral blood. The receptor's source is a woman in her thirties with COVID-19, enrolled during active disease. The chain links TRBV19 to TRBJ2-7, with a possible D match to TRBD1 (6 bases). The CDR3 DNA is TGTGCCAGTAGTATAGCTGCAGGGGTGGAGCAGTACTTC. Its protein is CASSIAAGVEQYF.